A single sample gave rise to the 32 T cell receptor beta chains below, sequenced in a study of T cell responses to AZD1222 COVID-19 vaccine. TCRdb's copy holds only in-frame clones and misses some; the assay was immunoSEQ multiplex PCR. The sample has some 140,000 clones; 80% to 90% are singletons. The input for sequencing was peripheral blood, taken on day 0 of AZD1222 vaccination. The receptors stem from an adult in good health.

The genes are TRBV5-1 and TRBJ2-7; tentatively, D is TRBD2 (5 bases). The germline V gene encodes CDR1 SGHRS and CDR2 YFSETQ. Trimming shortened V by 1 base and J by 2 bases, and 22 bases separated the two germline ends. The CDR3 runs to 18 residues. The chain's CDR3 is CASSLLDRGRLGTYEQYF. The CDR3 region has the DNA TGCGCCAGCAGCTTGCTCGACCGAGGGCGGTTGGGAACCTACGAGCAGTACTTC.

The CDR3 nucleotides read TGTGCCAGCAGGCGTCCTAGCGGAAATAACAATGAGCAGTTCTTC. Translation: CASRRPSGNNNEQFF. The V and J genes are TRBV7-9 and TRBJ2-1; 7 bases align to TRBD2. CDR1 is SEHNR and CDR2 is FQNEAQ in the germline V gene (reference sequence). The CDR3 consists of 15 residues. J was trimmed by 5 bases and V by 6 bases; bases with no gene match: 10.

The chain links TRBV30 to TRBJ1-5, with D unclear. The germline V and J ends were trimmed by 2 bases and 3 bases, with 8 bases remaining between them. CDR1 and CDR2 (germline): GTSNPN, SVGIG (reference sequence). The CDR3 consists of 13 residues. The CDR3 spells CAWSKGINQPQHF. CDR3 coding DNA: TGTGCCTGGAGTAAAGGTATCAATCAGCCCCAGCATTTT.

This clone came up a few times. The genes are TRBV5-4 and TRBJ1-4; D call uncertain. The CDR3 has 15 amino acids. Trimming pared 4 bases from V and 7 bases from J, leaving 17 bases between. CDR1 and CDR2 (germline): SGHNT, YYREEE (reference sequence). CDR3 DNA sequence: TGTGCCAGCAGCAAGAAGGAGGGTCTCTCTGAAAAACTGTTTTTT. It translates to CASSKKEGLSEKLFF.

The rearrangement joins TRBV5-1 to TRBJ2-5; 13 bases are a match to TRBD2. The CDR3 is 16 residues long. Germline values: CDR1 SGHRS, CDR2 YFSETQ. J lost 1 base, V lost 4 bases, and 4 bases had no gene match. The CDR3: CASSLGLAGAQETQYF. In DNA, the CDR3 is TGCGCCAGCAGCCTAGGACTAGCGGGAGCCCAAGAGACCCAGTACTTC.

This chain uses TRBV28 with TRBJ2-1, with D perhaps matching TRBD2 (6 bases). Germline assignment: CDR1 MDHEN and CDR2 SYDVKM. The CDR3 loop spans 15 amino acids. The germline V and J ends were trimmed by 6 bases and 0 bases, with 12 bases remaining between them. CDR3 region: CASRFPGSSYNEQFF. For the CDR3, the DNA is TGTGCCAGCAGATTCCCCGGGAGCTCCTACAATGAGCAGTTCTTC.

The rearrangement uses TRBV4-3 and TRBJ1-1; weak D call: TRBD1 (5 bases). Deletions cut 4 bases from V and 1 base from J, with 13 bases between. Germline CDR1 reads LGHNA; CDR2 reads YSLEER. The CDR3 totals 15 residues. The CDR3 bases are TGCGCCAGCAGCCCTGGGACGGAACAGAACACTGAAGCTTTCTTT. Its protein product is CASSPGTEQNTEAFF.

This chain joins TRBV30 and TRBJ2-5; 10 bases are shared with TRBD2. Trimming took 0 bases from V and 2 from J; bases not matched to a gene: 3. Germline V gives CDR1 GTSNPN, CDR2 SVGIG (reference sequence). There are 15 residues in the CDR3. The CDR3, as DNA: TGTGCCTGGAGTGTACTAGCGGGGCTACAAGAGACCCAGTACTTC. Amino acids: CAWSVLAGLQETQYF.

The J gene is TRBJ2-2, the V gene TRBV2; 8 bases align to TRBD1. Germline V gene sequence: CDR1 SNHLY, CDR2 FYNNEI. The CDR3 covers 15 residues. V shed 8 bases and J 6 bases; nucleotides not matched to a gene: 11. The CDR3: CASFEGQGIPGELFF. CDR3 in DNA: TGTGCCAGCTTTGAAGGACAGGGTATTCCCGGGGAGCTGTTTTTT.

J is TRBJ1-6 and V is TRBV6-4; D might be TRBD1 (5 bases). V was clipped by 6 bases and J by 9 bases, with 12 bases between them. This CDR3 is 13 amino acids long. Per the germline V gene, CDR1 is MRHNA and CDR2 is SNTAGT. This CDR3 reads CASRRDQLSPLHF. CDR3 in DNA: TGTGCCAGCAGGCGGGACCAACTTTCACCCCTCCACTTT.

The V gene is TRBV4-3, the J gene TRBJ2-7; no clear D gene. The V gene's germline CDR1 is LGHNA and CDR2 YSLEER. Trimming pared 0 bases from V and 3 bases from J, leaving 21 bases between. The CDR3 covers 18 residues. This CDR3 reads CASSQDFQNTNNYYEQYF. The DNA of the CDR3 is TGCGCCAGCAGCCAAGATTTCCAAAACACTAACAATTACTACGAGCAGTACTTC.

The chain is built from TRBV10-3 and TRBJ1-2, with TRBD1 as a possible D gene (5 bases). Germline CDR1 and CDR2: ENHRY and SYGVKD. Trimming cost V 2 bases and J 6 bases, with 16 bases left between them. The CDR3 is made up of 15 amino acids. The CDR3 region has the DNA TGTGCCATCAGTGAGCAGGCAGGGAGGAGGAATGGCTACACCTTC. Translated: CAISEQAGRRNGYTF.

V usage is TRBV15 and J usage is TRBJ2-3; 7 positions agree with TRBD2. In germline, CDR1 is LNHNV, CDR2 YYDKDF (reference sequence). The CDR3 covers 16 residues. Trimming removed 3 bases from V and 0 bases from J; junction bases left unmatched: 6. CDR3 coding DNA: TGTGCCACCAGCAGGGAGTCAGCGGGGAGCACAGATACGCAGTATTTT. This gives the protein CATSRESAGSTDTQYF.

The rearrangement joins TRBV7-2 to TRBJ1-5; 7 positions match TRBD1. V was clipped by 5 bases and J by 1 base; unmatched bases: 5. In germline, CDR1 is SGHTA, CDR2 FQGNSA. This CDR3 is 15 amino acids long. CDR3 in DNA: TGTGCCAGCAGCGGACAGGTCGGAAGCAATCAGCCCCAGCATTTT. Protein product: CASSGQVGSNQPQHF.

The V and J genes are TRBV28 and TRBJ1-1; 9 positions match TRBD1. This CDR3 has 13 amino acids. Germline CDR1 and CDR2: MDHEN and SYDVKM. V dropped 6 bases and J dropped 6; count of bases not matched to a gene: 5. The CDR3 nucleotides read TGTGCCAGCAGCTTTACAGGGGGCGCTGAAGCTTTCTTT. It codes for CASSFTGGAEAFF.

J is TRBJ1-4 and V is TRBV6-2 or TRBV6-3; 7 nucleotides line up with TRBD1. Germline values: CDR1 MNHEY, CDR2 SVGEGT. The CDR3 spans 16 residues. V shed 5 bases, J shed 4 bases, and the junction held 10 bases outside the gene matches. The CDR3 protein is CASSLDQDRFNEKLFF. The CDR3 DNA is TGTGCCAGCAGTCTGGACCAGGACAGGTTTAATGAAAAACTGTTTTTT.

The rearrangement uses TRBV4-3 and TRBJ1-1, with 8 bases identical to TRBD1. This CDR3 spans 17 amino acids. Germline CDR1 is LGHNA and CDR2 is YSLEER. The J segment lost 1 base and the V segment lost 0 bases, leaving 7 bases of the junction unmatched. The CDR3 region has the DNA TGCGCCAGCAGCCAAGATCCGGTAGGACAGGGGAACACTGAAGCTTTCTTT. It codes for CASSQDPVGQGNTEAFF.

V usage is TRBV7-9 and J usage is TRBJ1-1, with unresolved D. This CDR3 spans 12 amino acids. V lost 3 bases and J 0 bases, leaving 2 bases between the germline ends. CDR1 SEHNR and CDR2 FQNEAQ come from the germline V gene (reference sequence). CDR3 DNA sequence: TGTGCCAGCAGCTTTGTGAACACTGAAGCTTTCTTT. Translation: CASSFVNTEAFF.

This clone came up once. The rearrangement joins TRBV6-6 to TRBJ2-7; D unresolved. The CDR3 totals 11 residues. CDR1 and CDR2 (germline): MNHNY, SVGAGI (reference sequence). V gave up 6 bases and J gave up 5 bases, with 8 bases separating them. CDR3 sequence: CASRVEHEQYF. Here the CDR3 DNA reads TGTGCCAGCAGGGTAGAGCACGAGCAGTACTTC.

V gene TRBV29-1 combines with J gene TRBJ2-1; 10 bases line up with TRBD1. J gave up 0 bases and V 5 bases, and 13 bases lay outside the gene matches. The CDR3 totals 18 residues. CDR1 and CDR2 from the germline V gene are SQVTM and ANQGSEA. The CDR3 region has the DNA TGCAGCGTTTTTTTAGCCCGGGACAGGGGTAGCTCCTACAATGAGCAGTTCTTC. Translating gives CSVFLARDRGSSYNEQFF.

The chain combines TRBV10-3 with TRBJ2-3; D is perhaps TRBD1 or TRBD2 (5 bases each). The CDR3 has 15 amino acids. Germline lookup yields CDR1 ENHRY and CDR2 SYGVKD. Deletions cut 2 bases from V and 0 bases from J, with 9 bases between. As DNA, the CDR3 is TGTGCCATCAGTGAGGGGACGTATAGCACAGATACGCAGTATTTT. As protein: CAISEGTYSTDTQYF.

This chain uses TRBV27 with TRBJ2-7; perhaps TRBD2 as D (5 bases). The germline V gene encodes CDR1 MNHEY and CDR2 SMNVEV (reference sequence). Trimming took 7 bases from V and 4 from J, leaving 23 bases between them. CDR3 length: 16 residues. CDR3 region: CASTSREKTKGYEQYF. The CDR3 region has the DNA TGTGCCAGCACCAGTAGGGAAAAGACTAAAGGGTACGAGCAGTACTTC.

The chain is built from TRBV6-1 and TRBJ1-3; D not certain. Trimming left V 2 bases short and J 0 bases short, with 2 bases between. The CDR3 totals 13 residues. Germline lookup yields CDR1 MNHNS and CDR2 SASEGT. CDR3 loop: CASSESSGNTIYF. The CDR3 nucleotides are TGTGCCAGCAGTGAAAGCTCTGGAAACACCATATATTTT.

A single count supports this clone. The chain joins TRBV19 to TRBJ2-7; D is unresolved. The germline V and J ends were trimmed by 5 bases and 3 bases, with 11 bases remaining between them. This CDR3 spans 13 amino acids. Germline CDR1 reads LNHDA; CDR2 reads SQIVND (reference sequence). The CDR3 DNA follows: TGTGCCAGTAGTCTCCGGGCCGGCTACGAGCAGTACTTC. Protein sequence: CASSLRAGYEQYF.

Only one count was recorded for this clone. The chain employs TRBV4-1 and TRBJ2-7, with 10 nucleotides matching TRBD1. CDR1 and CDR2 from the germline V gene are MGHRA and YSYEKL. The CDR3 totals 15 residues. V shed 3 bases and J 2 bases; nucleotides not matched to a gene: 4. The CDR3 here is CASSQAGQGTYEQYF. The CDR3 DNA follows: TGCGCCAGCAGCCAGGCGGGACAGGGGACCTACGAGCAGTACTTC.

This clone was found a few times. The chain employs TRBV6-6 and TRBJ1-3; tentatively, D is TRBD1 (5 bases). The CDR3 is made up of 15 amino acids. Trimming pared 5 bases from V and 0 bases from J, leaving 11 bases between. CDR1 and CDR2 (germline): MNHNY, SVGAGI (reference sequence). The CDR3 DNA is TGTGCCAGCAGTAAACAGGCGGCCTCTGGAAACACCATATATTTT. As protein: CASSKQAASGNTIYF.

In its sample, this clone was seen once. The J gene is TRBJ2-7, the V gene TRBV12-5, with D perhaps TRBD1 or TRBD2 (5 bases each). The length of the CDR3 is 13 residues. V gave up 4 bases and J gave up 3 bases, with 10 bases separating them. Germline V lookup: CDR1 LGHNT, CDR2 FRNRAP. CDR3 DNA sequence: TGTGCTAGTGGTTCGGGACGAAACTACGAGCAGTACTTC. This encodes CASGSGRNYEQYF.

J is TRBJ1-1 and V is TRBV30; tentative D call: TRBD1 (6 bases). The CDR3 contains 12 residues. The germline gives CDR1 GTSNPN, CDR2 SVGIG (reference sequence). The ends were cut back, 7 bases at V and 5 bases at J, with 14 bases in the middle. The chain's CDR3 is CASTGLGTEAFF. The CDR3 region has the DNA TGTGCCTCAACAGGGTTGGGTACTGAAGCTTTCTTT.

The chain recombines TRBV12-3 or TRBV12-4 with TRBJ2-3; D remains unclear. The CDR3 is 11 residues long. The ends were cut back, 6 bases at V and 3 bases at J, with 4 bases in the middle. The CDR3 nucleotides are TGTGCCAGCAGAAAAACAGATACGCAGTATTTT. Translated: CASRKTDTQYF.

V gene TRBV2 combines with J gene TRBJ2-5; 7 bases map to TRBD1. The CDR3 has 14 amino acids. Trimming removed 5 bases from V and 4 bases from J; junction bases left unmatched: 7. From germline, CDR1 is SNHLY and CDR2 FYNNEI. CDR3 nucleotide sequence: TGTGCCAGCAGTCGTACCGGGACAGTAGAGACCCAGTACTTC. This gives the protein CASSRTGTVETQYF.

This chain uses TRBV12-3 or TRBV12-4 with TRBJ2-5, with D possibly being TRBD1 (5 bases). Trimming cost V 3 bases and J 5 bases, with 10 bases left between them. CDR3 length equals 13 residues. The CDR3, as DNA: TGTGCCAGCAGTTTTCAGGGTTGGGAGACCCAGTACTTC. This gives the protein CASSFQGWETQYF.

The chain couples TRBV30 to TRBJ1-2; 10 nucleotides line up with TRBD1. V lost 3 bases and J lost 7; bases outside the gene matches: 11. Germline lookup yields CDR1 GTSNPN and CDR2 SVGIG (reference sequence). The CDR3 is 15 amino acids. The CDR3 sequence is CAWSHLTGTGAGYTF. Here the CDR3 DNA reads TGTGCCTGGAGCCACCTTACCGGGACAGGGGCTGGCTACACCTTC.